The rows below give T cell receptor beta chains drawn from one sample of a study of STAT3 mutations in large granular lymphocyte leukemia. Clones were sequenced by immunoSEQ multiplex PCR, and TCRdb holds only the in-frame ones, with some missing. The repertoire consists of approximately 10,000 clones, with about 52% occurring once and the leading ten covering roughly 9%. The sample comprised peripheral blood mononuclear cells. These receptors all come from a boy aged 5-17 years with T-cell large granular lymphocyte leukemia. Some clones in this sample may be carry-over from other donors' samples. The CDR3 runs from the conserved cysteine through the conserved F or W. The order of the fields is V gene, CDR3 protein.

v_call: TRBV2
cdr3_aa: CASRAERGSYEQYF

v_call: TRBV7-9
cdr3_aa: CASSRSPSQGQETQYF

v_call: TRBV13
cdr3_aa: CASSLSLGAGLYGYTF

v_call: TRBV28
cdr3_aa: CASSLAQQGSYNSPLHF

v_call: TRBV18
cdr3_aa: CASSIAGGPYNEQFF

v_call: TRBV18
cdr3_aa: CASSLYTSSTDTQYF

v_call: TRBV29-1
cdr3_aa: CSVGGRLSTDTQYF

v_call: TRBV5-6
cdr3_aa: CASSFGTRLYYGYTF

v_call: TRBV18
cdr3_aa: CASSPQGDTGELFF

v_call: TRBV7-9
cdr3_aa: CASSPLGYNSPLHF

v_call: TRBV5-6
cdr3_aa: CASSLVGGSYEQYF

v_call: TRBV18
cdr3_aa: CASASLSGRETQYF

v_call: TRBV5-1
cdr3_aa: CASSLVGGNEQYF

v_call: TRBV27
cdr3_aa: CASSSRRGTDTQYF

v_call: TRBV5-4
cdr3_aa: CASSLLADHQETQYF

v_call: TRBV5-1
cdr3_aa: CASSLAFYEQFF

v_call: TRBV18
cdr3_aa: CASSPREGTDNSPLHF

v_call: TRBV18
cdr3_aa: CASSPGVLNEQYF

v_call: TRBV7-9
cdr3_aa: CASSPQPNTEAFF

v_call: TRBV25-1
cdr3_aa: CASSVGLSVGEQYF

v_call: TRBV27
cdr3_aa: CASSLLLAGGLHEQYF

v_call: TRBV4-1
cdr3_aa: CASSHGRDSSSYEQYF

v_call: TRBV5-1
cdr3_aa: CASSSGTQETQYF

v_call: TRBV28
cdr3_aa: CASSLRTGGEQPQHF

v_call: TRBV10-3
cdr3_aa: CAIRGTRGWGSDTQYF

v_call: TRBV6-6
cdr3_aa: CATHSPPDTQYF

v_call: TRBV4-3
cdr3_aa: CASSRTLDSSYEQYF

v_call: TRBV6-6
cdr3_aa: CASSTRQGPSNQPQHF

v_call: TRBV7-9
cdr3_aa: CANHRRGPAGDEQYF

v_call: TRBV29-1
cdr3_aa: CSVEISTDTQYF

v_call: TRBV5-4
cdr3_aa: CASSRNKDDYEQYF

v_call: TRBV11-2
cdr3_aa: CASSPLLAAGEETQYF

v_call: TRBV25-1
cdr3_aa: CASSEGHEQYF

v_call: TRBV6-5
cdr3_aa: CASSYGGQGNSPLHF

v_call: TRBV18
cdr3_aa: CASSPPGQPVYGYTF

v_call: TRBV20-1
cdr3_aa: CSVASGYEQYF

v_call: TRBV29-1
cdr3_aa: CSARQGAAEKLFF

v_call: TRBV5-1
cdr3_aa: CASSPGTTYNEQFF

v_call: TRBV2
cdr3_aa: CADRDRNYEQYF

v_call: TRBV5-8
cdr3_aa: CASSRDHNSPLHF

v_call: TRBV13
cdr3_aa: CASSLGRYSYEQYF

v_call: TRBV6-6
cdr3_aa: CASSYSYSNQPQHF

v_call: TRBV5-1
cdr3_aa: CASSLRQGEEKLFF

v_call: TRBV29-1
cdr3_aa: CSTSGSSYNEQFF

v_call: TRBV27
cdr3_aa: CASSIGTTYEQYF

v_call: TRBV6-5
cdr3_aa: CASSSSLSYEQYF

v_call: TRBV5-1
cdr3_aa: CASSPFGGSASTGELFF

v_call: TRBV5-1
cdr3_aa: CASSFIPGTGGNEKLFF

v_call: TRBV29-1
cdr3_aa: CSVDAQGKAFF

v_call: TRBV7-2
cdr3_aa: CASSPTPYSSPLHF

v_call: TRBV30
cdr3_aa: CASTSGLAGLSGANVLTF

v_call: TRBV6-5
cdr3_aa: CASSSLGGGYTF

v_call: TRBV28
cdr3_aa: CASRGTGGGYTF

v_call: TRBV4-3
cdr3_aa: CASSGTNYGYTF

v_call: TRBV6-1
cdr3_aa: CASAGGEEYEQYF